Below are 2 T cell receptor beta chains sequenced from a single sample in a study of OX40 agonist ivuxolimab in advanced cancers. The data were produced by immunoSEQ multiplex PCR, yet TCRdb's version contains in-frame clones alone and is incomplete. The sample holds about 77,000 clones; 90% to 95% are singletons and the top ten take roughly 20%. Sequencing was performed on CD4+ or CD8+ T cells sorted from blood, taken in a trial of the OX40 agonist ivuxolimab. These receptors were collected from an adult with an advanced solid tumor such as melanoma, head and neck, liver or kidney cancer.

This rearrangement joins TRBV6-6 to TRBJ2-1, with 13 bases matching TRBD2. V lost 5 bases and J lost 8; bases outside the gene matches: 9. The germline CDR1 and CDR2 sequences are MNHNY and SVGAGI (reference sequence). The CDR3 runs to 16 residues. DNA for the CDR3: TGTGCCAGCAGTGCGACCGGGACTAGCGGGATCTATGAGCAGTTCTTC. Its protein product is CASSATGTSGIYEQFF.

The CDR3 DNA reads TGCAGCGTTGAGAAGACATCCTATGGCTACACCTTC. It specifies CSVEKTSYGYTF. The gene calls are TRBV29-1 and TRBJ1-2, with D unresolved. The CDR3 contains 12 residues. V dropped 3 bases and J dropped 4 bases, with 9 bases sitting between them. Germline CDR1 reads SQVTM; CDR2 reads ANQGSEA.